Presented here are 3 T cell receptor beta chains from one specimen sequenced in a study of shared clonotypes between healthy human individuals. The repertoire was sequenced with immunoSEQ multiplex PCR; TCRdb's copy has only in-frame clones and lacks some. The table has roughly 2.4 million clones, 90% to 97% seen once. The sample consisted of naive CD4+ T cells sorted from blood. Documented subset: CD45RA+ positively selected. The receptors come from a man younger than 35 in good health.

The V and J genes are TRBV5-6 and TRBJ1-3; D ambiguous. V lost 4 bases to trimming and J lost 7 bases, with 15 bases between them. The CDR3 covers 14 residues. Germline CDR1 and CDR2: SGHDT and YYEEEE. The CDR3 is CASSQETLGNTIYF. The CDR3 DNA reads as TGTGCCAGCAGCCAGGAGACTCTGGGGAACACCATATATTTT.

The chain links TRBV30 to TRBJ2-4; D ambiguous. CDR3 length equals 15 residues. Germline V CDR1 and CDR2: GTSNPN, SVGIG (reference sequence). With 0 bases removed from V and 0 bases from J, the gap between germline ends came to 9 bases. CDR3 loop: CAWSVLNLAKNIQYF. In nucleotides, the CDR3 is TGTGCCTGGAGTGTACTGAATCTAGCCAAAAACATTCAGTACTTC.

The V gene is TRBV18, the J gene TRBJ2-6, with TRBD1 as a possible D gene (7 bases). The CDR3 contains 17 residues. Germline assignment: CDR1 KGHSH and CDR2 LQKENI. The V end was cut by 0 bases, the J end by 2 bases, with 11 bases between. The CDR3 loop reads CASSPPGGGPGANVLTF. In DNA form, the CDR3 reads TGTGCCAGCTCACCACCTGGAGGGGGCCCTGGGGCCAACGTCCTGACTTTC.